This TCR beta chain emerged from a study of blood T cell repertoires in COVID-19. Study as a whole: PBMCs, B-cell-depleted T cells, or T cells were the source of the cDNA or gDNA that made up the material.

Original processing methods: Researchers report that nucleated cell counts were estimated from reference gene primer amplification. The assay was immunoSEQ multiplex PCR, and TCRdb's table has in-frame clones only and misses some. V, J and clone size were drawn from that table, and D and trimming were deduced from the DNA. The sample lists some 300,000 clones, approximately 90% seen once, with roughly 3.9% in the top ten. Enrollees, about 18 to 90 years old, lived in fewer than 25 US areas. Cohorts were determined from participant-reported clinical history. The ends were cut back, 5 bases at V and 3 bases at J, with 13 bases in the middle. This CDR3 spans 14 amino acids. The germline V gene has CDR1 LNHNV and CDR2 YYDKDF (reference sequence).

This clonotype originated in a woman aged 25 to 39 who had been exposed to COVID-19. The V and J genes are TRBV15 and TRBJ1-1; D is undetermined. Sequencing used PBMCs or T cells enriched from blood (not recorded which). This CDR3 reads CATSRLDTHTEAFF. The CDR3 DNA sequence: TGTGCCACCAGCCGATTAGACACACACACTGAAGCTTTCTTT.